This entry is about one T cell receptor (beta chain). This sample stems from a study of blood T cell repertoires in COVID-19. Across the study: Samples of COVID-19 (acute and convalescent) were obtained from the United States, Italy and Spain. Sources were T cells, B-cell-depleted T cells, or PBMCs; the material itself was cDNA or gDNA.

Authors' data handling: How many nucleated cells were present was estimated from reference gene primer amplification. Assay used: immunoSEQ multiplex PCR; TCRdb lists only in-frame clones, some missing. V, J and clone size derive from that table, while D and trimming were established from the DNA sequence. The sample gives about 140,000 clones, around four fifths of which show up once; roughly 4.5% is in the top ten. CDR3 length: 16 residues. V was clipped by 4 bases and J by 6 bases, with 19 bases between them. The V gene's germline CDR1 is LNHNV and CDR2 YYDKDF (reference sequence). The chain uses TRBV15 and TRBJ2-1; perhaps TRBD2 as D (7 bases). The source of this sequence is a human donor in a cohort sampled during active COVID-19. The sequencing input was peripheral blood. The CDR3 bases are TGTGCCACCAGCACACGAGGGGGGGACCTCGGCAATGAGCAGTTCTTC. This codes for CATSTRGGDLGNEQFF.